The source of this T cell receptor (beta chain) is a study of human T cells and chemical hapten exposure. Study-wide background: Mainly, slight library volume differences in the pool made TCR yields vary. Overall study results and limits: Following DPC sensitization, TCRs present above 1 in 1000 frequency showed no change.

This CDR3 is built from 12 residues. Germline values: CDR1 SGHTA, CDR2 FQGNSA. Trimming shortened V by 1 base and J by 2 bases, and 3 bases separated the two germline ends. This clonotype came up many times. The antigen remains unidentified. Total RNA came from unfractionated whole blood. Original analysis: Sample-level TCR yields exhibited a median of 95,638, with a range of about 20,000 to 690,600. TCRdb used MiXCR to reprocess the 5' RACE reads, holding one entry per CDR3 protein. These V and J calls are TCRdb output, not the study's own analysis. The sample records approximately 150,000 distinct CDR3 sequences, 4.1% being singletons.

The clonotype comes from a female donor in good health. The chain is built from TRBV7-2 and TRBJ2-7; D gene uncertain. The CDR3 DNA reads as TGTGCCAGCAGCTTAGTTGCCTACGAGCAGTACTTC. Encoded protein: CASSLVAYEQYF.